These 14 T cell receptor beta chains came from one sample sequenced in a study of T cell repertoires in cytomegalovirus infection. These TCRs' antigens remain unknown. MiXCR was run by TCRdb on the reads, yielding one entry per CDR3 protein. The data contain 550,000 to 850,000 distinct CDR3 sequences, roughly 30% of them singletons. Specimen: cultured PBMCs, collected from culture after CMV antigen stimulation. The receptors come from a human donor in good health (CMV status not recorded). Some clones in this sample may be carry-over from other donors' samples.

This CDR3 reads CASSFRDRVPNEQFF. Here the CDR3 DNA reads TGTGCCAGCAGTTTCCGGGACAGGGTCCCCAATGAGCAGTTCTTC. This rearrangement joins TRBV7-2 to TRBJ2-1, with TRBD1 matching 9 bases. Per germline, CDR1 SGHTA and CDR2 FQGNSA. The junction had 9 bases not matched to a gene; V was cut back by 6 bases and J by 6 bases. The CDR3 extends over 15 amino acids.

V and J are TRBV9 and TRBJ2-1, with 9 bases aligning to TRBD2. This CDR3 is built from 15 residues. Germline-derived CDR1 and CDR2 are SGDLS and YYNGEE. The trim removed 3 bases at V and 7 bases at J, leaving 8 bases unmatched. The CDR3 nucleotides are TGTGCCAGCAGCGCCGGGGCTAGCGGGAAGAATGAGCAGTTCTTC. This translates into CASSAGASGKNEQFF.

This sequence joins TRBV6-1 and TRBJ2-7; D may correspond to TRBD1 or TRBD2 (5 bases each). This CDR3 has 13 residues. V lost 6 bases, J lost 2 bases, and 11 bases lay in between. Germline V gene sequence: CDR1 MNHNS, CDR2 SASEGT. The CDR3 loop reads CASRLGVAYEQYF. In DNA, the CDR3 is TGTGCCAGCAGATTGGGGGTTGCCTACGAGCAGTACTTC.

CDR3 sequence: CASSSSSIISAQETQYF. Written as DNA, the CDR3 is TGTGCCAGCAGCTCTTCCTCAATTATTAGCGCCCAAGAGACCCAGTACTTC. This sequence joins TRBV7-6 and TRBJ2-5; D is perhaps TRBD2 (5 bases). V shed 4 bases and J shed 1 base, with 19 bases lying between them. This CDR3 is 17 amino acids long. Germline CDR1 and CDR2: SGHVS and FNYEAQ.

This clonotype appeared many times. V usage is TRBV7-2 and J usage is TRBJ2-3; no clear D. CDR1 and CDR2 from the germline V gene are SGHTA and FQGNSA. The CDR3 loop spans 11 amino acids. V gave up 2 bases and J gave up 7 bases, with 4 bases separating them. The CDR3 is CASSLKNTQYF. The CDR3 coding sequence is TGTGCCAGCAGCTTAAAAAATACGCAGTATTTT.

A word on this clonotype: With a much larger clone just one base away, this may be a read error. J is TRBJ2-5 and V is TRBV7-9, with TRBD1 matching 8 bases. The CDR3 sequence is 15 residues long. Germline values: CDR1 SEHNR, CDR2 FQNEAQ (reference sequence). V lost 11 bases and J lost 2; bases outside the gene matches: 13. CDR3 bases: TGTGCCGGCACCCCGACAGGGGCACGACAAGAGACCCAGTACTTC. This codes for CAGTPTGARQETQYF.

This clonotype was counted many times. Written as DNA, the CDR3 is TGTGCCAGCAGCTGGAGTGAACAAGAGACCCAGTACTTC. Its translation: CASSWSEQETQYF. The V call is TRBV7-2, the J call TRBJ2-5, with D uncertain. The germline V and J ends were trimmed by 4 bases and 2 bases, with 8 bases remaining between them. The germline gives CDR1 SGHTA, CDR2 FQGNSA. The CDR3 is made up of 13 amino acids. The full variable domain, rest sourced from reference TRBV7-2 and TRBJ2-5, is GAGVSQSPSNKVTEKGKDVELRCDPISGHTALYWYRQSLGQGLEFLIYFQGNSAPDKSGLPSDRFSAERTGGSVSTLTIQRTQQEDSAVYLCASSWSEQETQYFGPGTRLLVL.

This rearrangement joins TRBV24-1 to TRBJ2-1, with TRBD1 identical over 7 bases. The CDR3 runs to 14 residues. CDR1 is KGHDR and CDR2 is SFDVKD in the germline V gene. V lost 9 bases to trimming and J lost 8 bases; unmatched junction nucleotides: 12. The CDR3 DNA reads TGTGCCACCGCCTCGGCAGGGGGATCGGATGAGCAGTTCTTC. Protein: CATASAGGSDEQFF.

J is TRBJ2-1 and V is TRBV4-1; 7 bases map to TRBD2. From germline, CDR1 is MGHRA and CDR2 YSYEKL. V was pared by 1 base and J by 8 bases, with 14 bases of the junction left unmatched. The CDR3 extends over 17 amino acids. The CDR3 DNA reads as TGCGCCAGCAGCCAAGGATGGGGGGGGGGTCCTAGGGATGAGCAGTTCTTC. This gives the protein CASSQGWGGGPRDEQFF.

The chain is built from TRBV4-3 and TRBJ2-7; TRBD2 might be the D (6 bases). V was cut by 4 bases and J by 5 bases, with 15 bases left in between. The CDR3 loop spans 14 amino acids. Germline V gene lookup returns CDR1 LGHNA and CDR2 YSLEER. This CDR3 is CASSPYTGGDEQYF. The CDR3 region has the DNA TGCGCCAGCAGCCCCTACACCGGAGGGGACGAGCAGTACTTC.

The CDR3 spells CASSQDMRQGQAFF. CDR3 nucleotide sequence: TGCGCCAGCAGCCAAGATATGAGACAGGGTCAAGCTTTCTTT. The chain recombines TRBV4-1 with TRBJ1-1; 7 positions agree with TRBD1. The V segment lost 0 bases and the J segment 9 bases; nucleotides outside the gene matches: 7. Germline V gene data show CDR1 as MGHRA and CDR2 as YSYEKL. This CDR3 has 14 amino acids.

This clonotype was recorded many times. The chain couples TRBV7-2 to TRBJ2-7; 9 nucleotides agree with TRBD2. CDR1 is SGHTA, CDR2 FQGNSA, per germline. This CDR3 comprises 17 residues. Unmatched junction bases numbered 14, after V lost 4 bases and J lost 4 bases. CDR3 sequence reads: CASSSRHISGSMYEQYF. CDR3 bases: TGTGCCAGCAGCTCCAGACATATTAGCGGGAGTATGTACGAGCAGTACTTC.

This clonotype came up a few times. The chain recombines TRBV27 with TRBJ2-7, with TRBD2 matching 8 bases. The trim removed 5 bases at V and 3 bases at J, leaving 6 bases unmatched. The CDR3 spans 14 residues. Germline CDR1 MNHEY, CDR2 SMNVEV (reference sequence). The DNA of the CDR3 is TGTGCCAGCAGTCCAGCGGGAGCGGGCTACGAGCAGTACTTC. Translation: CASSPAGAGYEQYF.

The rearrangement uses TRBV7-6 and TRBJ2-7; D gene ambiguous. The CDR3 consists of 13 residues. Germline loops: CDR1 SGHVS, CDR2 FNYEAQ. The germline V and J ends were trimmed by 3 bases and 7 bases, with 13 bases remaining between them. The CDR3 DNA sequence: TGTGCCAGCAGCTTCGGCCCGGCGGCTGAGCAGTACTTC. It codes for CASSFGPAAEQYF.